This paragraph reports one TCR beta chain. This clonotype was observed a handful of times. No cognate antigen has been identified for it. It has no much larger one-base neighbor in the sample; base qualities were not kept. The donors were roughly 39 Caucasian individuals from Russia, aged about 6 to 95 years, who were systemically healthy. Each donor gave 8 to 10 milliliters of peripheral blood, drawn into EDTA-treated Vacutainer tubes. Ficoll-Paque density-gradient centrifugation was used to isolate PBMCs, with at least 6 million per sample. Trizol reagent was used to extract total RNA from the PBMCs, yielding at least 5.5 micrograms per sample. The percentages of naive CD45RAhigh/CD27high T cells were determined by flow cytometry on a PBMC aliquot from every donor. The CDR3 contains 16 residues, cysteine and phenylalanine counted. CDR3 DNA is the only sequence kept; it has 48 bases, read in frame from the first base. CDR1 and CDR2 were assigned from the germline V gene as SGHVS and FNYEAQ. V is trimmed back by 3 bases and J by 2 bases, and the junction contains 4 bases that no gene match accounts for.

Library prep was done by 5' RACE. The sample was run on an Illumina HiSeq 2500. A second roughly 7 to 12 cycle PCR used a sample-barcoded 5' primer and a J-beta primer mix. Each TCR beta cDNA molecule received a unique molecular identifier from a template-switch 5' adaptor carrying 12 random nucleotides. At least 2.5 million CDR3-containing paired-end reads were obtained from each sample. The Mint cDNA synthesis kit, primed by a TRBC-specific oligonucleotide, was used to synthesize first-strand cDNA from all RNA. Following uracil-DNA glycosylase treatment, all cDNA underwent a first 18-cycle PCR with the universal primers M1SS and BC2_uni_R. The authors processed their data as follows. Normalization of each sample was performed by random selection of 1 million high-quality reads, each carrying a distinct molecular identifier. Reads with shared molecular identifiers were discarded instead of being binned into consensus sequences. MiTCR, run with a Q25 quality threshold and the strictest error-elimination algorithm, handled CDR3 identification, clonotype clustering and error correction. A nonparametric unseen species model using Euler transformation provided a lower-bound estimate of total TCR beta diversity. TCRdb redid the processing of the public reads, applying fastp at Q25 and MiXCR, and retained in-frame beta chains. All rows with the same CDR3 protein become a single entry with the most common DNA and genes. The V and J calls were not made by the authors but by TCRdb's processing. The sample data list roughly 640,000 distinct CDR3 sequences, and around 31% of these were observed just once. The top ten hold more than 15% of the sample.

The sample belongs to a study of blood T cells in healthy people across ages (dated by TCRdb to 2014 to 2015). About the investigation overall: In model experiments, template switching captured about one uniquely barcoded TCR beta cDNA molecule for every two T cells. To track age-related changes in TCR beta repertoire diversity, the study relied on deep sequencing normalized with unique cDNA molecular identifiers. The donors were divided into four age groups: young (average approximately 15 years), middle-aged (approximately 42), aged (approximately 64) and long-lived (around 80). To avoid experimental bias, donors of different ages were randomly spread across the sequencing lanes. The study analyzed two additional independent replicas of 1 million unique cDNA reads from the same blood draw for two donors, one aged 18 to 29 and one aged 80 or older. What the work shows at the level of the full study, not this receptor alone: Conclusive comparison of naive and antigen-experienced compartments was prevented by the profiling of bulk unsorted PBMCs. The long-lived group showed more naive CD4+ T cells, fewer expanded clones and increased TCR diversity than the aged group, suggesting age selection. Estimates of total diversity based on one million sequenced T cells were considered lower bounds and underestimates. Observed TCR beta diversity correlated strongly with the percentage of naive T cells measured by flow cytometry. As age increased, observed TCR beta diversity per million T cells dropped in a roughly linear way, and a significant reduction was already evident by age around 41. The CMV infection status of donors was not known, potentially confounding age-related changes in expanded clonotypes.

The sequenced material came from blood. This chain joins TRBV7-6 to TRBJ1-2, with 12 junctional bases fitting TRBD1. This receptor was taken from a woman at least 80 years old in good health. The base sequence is TGTGCCAGCAGCTTGGGACAGGGGGCAAACAACTATGGCTACACCTTC. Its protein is CASSLGQGANNYGYTF.